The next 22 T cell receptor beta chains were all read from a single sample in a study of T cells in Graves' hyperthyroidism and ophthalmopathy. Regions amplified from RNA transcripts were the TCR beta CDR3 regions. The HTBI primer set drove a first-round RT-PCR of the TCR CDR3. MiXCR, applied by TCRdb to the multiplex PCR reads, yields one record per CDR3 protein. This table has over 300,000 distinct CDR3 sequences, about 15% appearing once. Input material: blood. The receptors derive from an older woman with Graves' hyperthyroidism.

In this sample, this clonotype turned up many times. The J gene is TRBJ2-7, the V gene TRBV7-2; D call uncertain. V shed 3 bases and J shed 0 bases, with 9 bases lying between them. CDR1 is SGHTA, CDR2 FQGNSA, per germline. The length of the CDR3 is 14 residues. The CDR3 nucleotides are TGTGCCAGCAGCTTCAGCAGGAGCTCCTACGAGCAGTACTTC. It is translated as CASSFSRSSYEQYF.

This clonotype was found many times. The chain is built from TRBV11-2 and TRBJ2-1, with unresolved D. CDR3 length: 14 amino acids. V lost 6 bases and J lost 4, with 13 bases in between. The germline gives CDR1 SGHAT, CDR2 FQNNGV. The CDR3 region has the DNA TGTGCCAGCAGACCGGTATCAGGTTACAATGAGCAGTTCTTC. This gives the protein CASRPVSGYNEQFF. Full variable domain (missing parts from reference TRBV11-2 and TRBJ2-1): EAGVAQSPRYKIIEKRQSVAFWCNPISGHATLYWYQQILGQGPKLLIQFQNNGVVDDSQLPKDRFSAERLKGVDSTLKIQPAKLEDSAVYLCASRPVSGYNEQFFGPGTRLTVL.

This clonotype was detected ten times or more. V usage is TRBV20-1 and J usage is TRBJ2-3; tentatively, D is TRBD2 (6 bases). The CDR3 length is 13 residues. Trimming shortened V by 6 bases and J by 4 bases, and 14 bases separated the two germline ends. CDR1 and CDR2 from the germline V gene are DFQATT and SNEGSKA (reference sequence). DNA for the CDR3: TGCAGTGCAGTAGCGGCCGTGGCAGATACGCAGTATTTT. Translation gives CSAVAAVADTQYF.

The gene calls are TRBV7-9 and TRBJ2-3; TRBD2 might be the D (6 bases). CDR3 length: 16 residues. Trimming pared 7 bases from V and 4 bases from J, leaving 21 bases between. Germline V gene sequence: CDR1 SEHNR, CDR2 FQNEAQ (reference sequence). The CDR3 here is CASTPARGGGADTQYF. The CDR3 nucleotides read TGTGCCAGCACCCCAGCCCGGGGAGGTGGCGCAGATACGCAGTATTTT.

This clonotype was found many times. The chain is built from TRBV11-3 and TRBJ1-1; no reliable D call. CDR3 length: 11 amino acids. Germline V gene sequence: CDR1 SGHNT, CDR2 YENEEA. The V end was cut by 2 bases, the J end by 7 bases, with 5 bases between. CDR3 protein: CASSLSGEAFF. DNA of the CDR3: TGTGCCAGCAGCTTATCGGGTGAAGCTTTCTTT.

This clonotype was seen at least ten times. The CDR3 coding sequence is TGCAGTGCTGTCGACAATGAGCAGTTCTTC. Translated, it gives CSAVDNEQFF. V usage is TRBV20-1 and J usage is TRBJ2-1; D gene uncertain. The CDR3 covers 10 residues. CDR1 DFQATT and CDR2 SNEGSKA come from the germline V gene (reference sequence). The germline V and J ends were trimmed by 5 bases and 5 bases, with 4 bases remaining between them.

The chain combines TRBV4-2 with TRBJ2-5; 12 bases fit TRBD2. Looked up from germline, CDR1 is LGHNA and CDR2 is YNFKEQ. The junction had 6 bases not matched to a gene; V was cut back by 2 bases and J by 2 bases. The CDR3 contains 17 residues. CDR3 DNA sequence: TGTGCCAGCAGCCAACTATCGACTAGCGGGGGACAAGAGACCCAGTACTTC. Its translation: CASSQLSTSGGQETQYF.

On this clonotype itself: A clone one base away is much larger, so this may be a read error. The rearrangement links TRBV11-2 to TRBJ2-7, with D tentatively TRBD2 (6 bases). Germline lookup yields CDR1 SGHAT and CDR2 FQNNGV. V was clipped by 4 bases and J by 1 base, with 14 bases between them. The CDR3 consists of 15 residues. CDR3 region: CASSSGGTRSYEQYF. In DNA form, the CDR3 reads TGTGCCAGCAGCTCCGGCGGGACCCGGTCCTACGAGCAGTACTTC.

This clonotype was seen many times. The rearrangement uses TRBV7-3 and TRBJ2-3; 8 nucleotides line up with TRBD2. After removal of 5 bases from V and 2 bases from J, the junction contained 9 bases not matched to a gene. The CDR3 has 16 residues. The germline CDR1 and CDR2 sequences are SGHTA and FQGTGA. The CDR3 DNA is TGTGCCAGCAGCCGCGCCCTAGCGGGCGCCACAGATACGCAGTATTTT. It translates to CASSRALAGATDTQYF.

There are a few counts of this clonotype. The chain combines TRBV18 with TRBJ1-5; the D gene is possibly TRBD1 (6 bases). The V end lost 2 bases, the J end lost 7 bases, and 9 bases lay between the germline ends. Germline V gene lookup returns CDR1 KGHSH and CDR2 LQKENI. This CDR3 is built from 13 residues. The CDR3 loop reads CASSPGDNQPQHF. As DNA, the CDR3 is TGTGCCAGCTCACCAGGGGACAACCAGCCCCAGCATTTT.

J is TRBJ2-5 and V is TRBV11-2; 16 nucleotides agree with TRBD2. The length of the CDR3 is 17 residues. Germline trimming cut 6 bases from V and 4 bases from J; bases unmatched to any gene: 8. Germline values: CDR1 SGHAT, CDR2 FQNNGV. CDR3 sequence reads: CASRPGTSGRVAETQYF. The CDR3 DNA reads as TGTGCCAGCAGACCGGGGACTAGCGGGAGGGTGGCAGAGACCCAGTACTTC.

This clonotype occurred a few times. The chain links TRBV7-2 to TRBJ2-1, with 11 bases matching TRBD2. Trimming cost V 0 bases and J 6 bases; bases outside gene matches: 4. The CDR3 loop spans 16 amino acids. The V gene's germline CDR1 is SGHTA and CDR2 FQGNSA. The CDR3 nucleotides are TGTGCCAGCAGCTTAGCGGCGCTAGCGGGAGGCAATGAGCAGTTCTTC. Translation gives CASSLAALAGGNEQFF.

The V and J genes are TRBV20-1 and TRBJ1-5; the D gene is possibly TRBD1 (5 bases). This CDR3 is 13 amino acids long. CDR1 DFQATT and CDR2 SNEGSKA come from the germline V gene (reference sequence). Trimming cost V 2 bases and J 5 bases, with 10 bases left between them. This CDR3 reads CSARRGSDQPQHF. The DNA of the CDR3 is TGCAGTGCTAGAAGGGGATCGGATCAGCCCCAGCATTTT.

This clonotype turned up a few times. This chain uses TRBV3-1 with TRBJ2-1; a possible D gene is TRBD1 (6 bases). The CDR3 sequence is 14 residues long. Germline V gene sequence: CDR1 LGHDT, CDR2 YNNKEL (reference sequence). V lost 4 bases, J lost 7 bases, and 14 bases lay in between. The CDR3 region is CASSLRDTSNEQFF. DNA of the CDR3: TGTGCCAGCAGCCTAAGGGACACTTCGAATGAGCAGTTCTTC.

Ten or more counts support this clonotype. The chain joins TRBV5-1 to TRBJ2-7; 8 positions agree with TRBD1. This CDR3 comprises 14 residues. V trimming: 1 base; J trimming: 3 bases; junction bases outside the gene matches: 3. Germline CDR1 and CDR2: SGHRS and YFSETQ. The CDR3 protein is CASSLWTGSYEQYF. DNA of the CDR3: TGCGCCAGCAGCTTGTGGACAGGGAGCTACGAGCAGTACTTC.

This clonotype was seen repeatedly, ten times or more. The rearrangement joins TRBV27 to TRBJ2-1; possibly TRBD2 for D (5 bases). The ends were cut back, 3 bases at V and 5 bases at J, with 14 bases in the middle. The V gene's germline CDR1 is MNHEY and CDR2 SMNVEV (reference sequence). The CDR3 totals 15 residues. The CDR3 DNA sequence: TGTGCCAGCAGTTTTAGGACTCTCCCCAACAATGAGCAGTTCTTC. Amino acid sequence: CASSFRTLPNNEQFF.

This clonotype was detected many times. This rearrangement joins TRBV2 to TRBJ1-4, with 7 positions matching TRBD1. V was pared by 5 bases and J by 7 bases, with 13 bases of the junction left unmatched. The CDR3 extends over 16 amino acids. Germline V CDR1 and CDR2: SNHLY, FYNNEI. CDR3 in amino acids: CASSPRTTGRGEKLFF. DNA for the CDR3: TGTGCCAGCAGTCCTCGTACGACAGGGAGGGGTGAAAAACTGTTTTTT.

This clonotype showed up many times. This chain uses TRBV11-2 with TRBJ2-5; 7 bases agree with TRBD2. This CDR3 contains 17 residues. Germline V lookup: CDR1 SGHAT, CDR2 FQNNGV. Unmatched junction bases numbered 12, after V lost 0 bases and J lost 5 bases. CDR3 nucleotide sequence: TGTGCCAGCAGCTTAGATCATGAGCGGGACGACGGGGAGACCCAGTACTTC. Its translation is CASSLDHERDDGETQYF.

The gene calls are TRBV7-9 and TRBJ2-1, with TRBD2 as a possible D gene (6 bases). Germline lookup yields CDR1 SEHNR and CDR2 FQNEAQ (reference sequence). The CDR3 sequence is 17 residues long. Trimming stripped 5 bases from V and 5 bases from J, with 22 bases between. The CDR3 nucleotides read TGTGCCAGCAGCCCCCGTGACAGTCTAGCGCTTAACAATGAGCAGTTCTTC. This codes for CASSPRDSLALNNEQFF.

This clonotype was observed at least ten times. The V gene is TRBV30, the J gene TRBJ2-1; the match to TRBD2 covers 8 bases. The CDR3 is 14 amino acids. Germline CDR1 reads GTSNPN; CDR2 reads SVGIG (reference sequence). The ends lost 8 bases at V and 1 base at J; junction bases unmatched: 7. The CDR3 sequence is CALGRAGSYNEQFF. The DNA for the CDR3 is TGTGCCCTCGGGAGGGCCGGTTCCTACAATGAGCAGTTCTTC.

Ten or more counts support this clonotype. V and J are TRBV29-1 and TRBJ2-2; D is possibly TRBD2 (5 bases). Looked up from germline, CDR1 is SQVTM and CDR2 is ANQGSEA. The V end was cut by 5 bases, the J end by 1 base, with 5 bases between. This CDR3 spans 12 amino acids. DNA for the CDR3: TGCAGCGTTCGGGAGAACACCGGGGAGCTGTTTTTT. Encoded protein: CSVRENTGELFF.

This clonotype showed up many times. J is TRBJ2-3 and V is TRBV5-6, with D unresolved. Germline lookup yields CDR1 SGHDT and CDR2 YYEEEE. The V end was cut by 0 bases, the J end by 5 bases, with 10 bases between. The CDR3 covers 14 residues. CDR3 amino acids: CASSLEHVGDTQYF. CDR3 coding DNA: TGTGCCAGCAGCTTGGAGCATGTTGGAGATACGCAGTATTTT.